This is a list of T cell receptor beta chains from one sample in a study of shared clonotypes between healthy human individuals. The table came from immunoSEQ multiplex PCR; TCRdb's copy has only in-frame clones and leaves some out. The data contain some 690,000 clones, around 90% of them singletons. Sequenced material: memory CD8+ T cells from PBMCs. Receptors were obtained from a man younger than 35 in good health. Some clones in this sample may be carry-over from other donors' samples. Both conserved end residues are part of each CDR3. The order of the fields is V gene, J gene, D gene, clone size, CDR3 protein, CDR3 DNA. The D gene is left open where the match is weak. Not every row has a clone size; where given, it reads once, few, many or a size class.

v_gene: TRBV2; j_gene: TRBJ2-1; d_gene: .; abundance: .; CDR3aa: CASSPPGPGGAYNEQFF; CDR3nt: TGTGCCAGCAGTCCCCCCGGGCCAGGGGGGGCCTACAATGAGCAGTTCTTC
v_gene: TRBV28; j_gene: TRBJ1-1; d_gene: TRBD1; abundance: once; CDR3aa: CASSLGDRNTEAFF; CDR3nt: TGTGCCAGCAGTTTGGGGGACAGGAACACTGAAGCTTTCTTT
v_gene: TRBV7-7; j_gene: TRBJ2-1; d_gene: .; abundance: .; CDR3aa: CASSLGWGPSSYNEQFF; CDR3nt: TGTGCCAGCAGCTTAGGATGGGGACCGAGCTCCTACAATGAGCAGTTCTTC
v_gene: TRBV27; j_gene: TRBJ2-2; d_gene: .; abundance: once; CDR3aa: CASSPSPGTGELFF; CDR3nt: TGTGCCAGCAGTCCTAGCCCGGGTACCGGGGAGCTGTTTTTT
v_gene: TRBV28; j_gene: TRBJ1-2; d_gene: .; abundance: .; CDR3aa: CASHPGSNSVTGYTF; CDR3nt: TGTGCCAGCCACCCCGGCAGTAATTCGGTGACTGGCTACACCTTC
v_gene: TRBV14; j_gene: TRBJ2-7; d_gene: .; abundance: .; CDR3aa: CASSQDRVYYEQYF; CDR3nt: TGTGCCAGCAGCCAAGATCGGGTCTACTACGAGCAGTACTTC
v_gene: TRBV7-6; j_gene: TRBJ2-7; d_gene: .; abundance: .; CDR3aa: CASSWRGSYEQYF; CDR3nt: TGTGCCAGCAGCTGGCGCGGCTCCTACGAGCAGTACTTC
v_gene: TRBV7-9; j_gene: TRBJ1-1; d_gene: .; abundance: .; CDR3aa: CASSARDWWTEAFF; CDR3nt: TGTGCCAGCAGCGCAAGGGACTGGTGGACTGAAGCTTTCTTT
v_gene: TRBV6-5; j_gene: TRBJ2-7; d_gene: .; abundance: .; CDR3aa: CASSYGPTYEQYF; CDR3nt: TGTGCCAGCAGTTACGGGCCAACCTACGAGCAGTACTTC
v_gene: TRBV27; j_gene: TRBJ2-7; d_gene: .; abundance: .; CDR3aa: CASSFGGSGYEQYF; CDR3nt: TGTGCCAGCAGTTTTGGGGGTTCCGGTTACGAGCAGTACTTC
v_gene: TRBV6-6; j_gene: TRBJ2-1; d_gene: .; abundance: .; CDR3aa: CASSTGASYNEQFF; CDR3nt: TGTGCCAGCAGTACCGGGGCATCCTACAATGAGCAGTTCTTC
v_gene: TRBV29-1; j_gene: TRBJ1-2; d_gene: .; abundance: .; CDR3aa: CSVEVFGKTNYGYTF; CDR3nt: TGCAGCGTTGAAGTGTTCGGGAAAACTAACTATGGCTACACCTTC
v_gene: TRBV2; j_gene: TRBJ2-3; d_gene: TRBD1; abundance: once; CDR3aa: CASSYGQGLSTDTQYF; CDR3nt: TGTGCCAGCAGCTACGGACAGGGATTATCCACAGATACGCAGTATTTT
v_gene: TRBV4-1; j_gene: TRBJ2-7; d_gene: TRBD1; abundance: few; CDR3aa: CASSLAMTGVYEQYF; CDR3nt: TGCGCCAGCAGCCTGGCGATGACAGGGGTCTACGAGCAGTACTTC
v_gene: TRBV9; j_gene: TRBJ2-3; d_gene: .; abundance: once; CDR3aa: CASSVVGVGTDTQYF; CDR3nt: TGTGCCAGCAGCGTAGTGGGAGTGGGCACAGATACGCAGTATTTT
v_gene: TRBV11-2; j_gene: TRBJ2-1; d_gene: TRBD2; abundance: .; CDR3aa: CASSSGTSGIYNEQFF; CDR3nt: TGTGCCAGCAGCTCGGGGACTAGCGGAATCTACAATGAGCAGTTCTTC
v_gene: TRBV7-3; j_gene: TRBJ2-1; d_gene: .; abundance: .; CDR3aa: CASSSGIALGEQFF; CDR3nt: TGTGCCAGCAGCTCCGGAATCGCGCTCGGTGAGCAGTTCTTC
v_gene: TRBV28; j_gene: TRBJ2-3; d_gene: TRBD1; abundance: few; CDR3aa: CASSLLGTGALSWSSFQYF; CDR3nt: TGTGCCAGCAGTCTCCTAGGGACAGGGGCCTTATCGTGGTCCTCCTTCCAGTATTTT
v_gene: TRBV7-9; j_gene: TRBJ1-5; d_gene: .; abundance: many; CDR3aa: CASSQLNQPQHF; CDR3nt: TGTGCCAGCAGCCAACTCAATCAGCCCCAGCATTTT